This T cell receptor beta chain was captured in a study of cytomegalovirus exposure and HLA in healthy donors. Whole-study findings and limits: Reportedly, HLA-A and HLA-B alleles of most subjects were accurately predicted from TCR beta.

Trimming at V came to 2 bases and at J to 0 bases, leaving 8 bases not matched to a gene. This CDR3 is built from 18 residues. Germline CDR1 is KGHSH and CDR2 is LQKENI. With 60 Vbeta and 13 Jbeta primers, the PCR was carried out. TCRdb's copy holds only in-frame clones and misses some; the assay was immunoSEQ multiplex PCR. The repertoire consists of 150,000 to 200,000 clones, with around 81% occurring once and the leading ten covering 2% to 2.5%. This clone was seen a few times. Antigen specificity is unknown. The gene calls are TRBV18 and TRBJ2-3; 10 bases line up with TRBD2. The sequencing sample was made of PBMCs. The sequence was obtained from a woman aged 25 to 39 in good health and CMV-seronegative. The CDR3 reads CASSPFPLAGASTDTQYF. As DNA, the CDR3 is TGTGCCAGCTCACCATTCCCTCTAGCGGGAGCAAGCACAGATACGCAGTATTTT.